This T cell receptor beta chain was sequenced during a study of OX40 agonist ivuxolimab in advanced cancers. Across the whole study: The dose-escalation cohort had hepatocellular carcinoma, melanoma, renal cell or head and neck cancer. Among those enrolled, mean age was roughly 62 years (range roughly 23 to 90) and over 70% were male.

The CDR3 sequence is 14 residues long. Looked up from germline, CDR1 is SGHTA and CDR2 is FQGNSA. Trimming shortened V by 3 bases and J by 0 bases, and 9 bases separated the two germline ends. Study results and limitations: Clonal expansion by week 6 occurred in CD4+ and CD8+ blood T cells (at 0.1 to 3.0 mg/kg).

TCRdb keeps only in-frame clones here, not all; method: immunoSEQ multiplex PCR. Of over 100,000 clones listed, about nine tenths were seen once; the top ten hold 0.95% to 1.4%. Points on this clone: The antigen remains undetermined.

The clonotype was recovered from an adult with an advanced solid tumor such as melanoma, head and neck, liver or kidney cancer. This rearrangement joins TRBV7-2 to TRBJ2-7, with D perhaps matching TRBD1 (5 bases). Sequences were derived from CD4+ or CD8+ T cells sorted from blood, sampled in a trial of the OX40 agonist ivuxolimab. CDR3 DNA: TGTGCCAGCAGCTTCCGACAGAGCTCCTACGAGCAGTACTTC. It specifies CASSFRQSSYEQYF.